The 26 T cell receptor beta chains given below trace back to one sample, sequenced in a study of blood T cells in healthy people across ages. A J-beta primer mix and a sample-barcoded 5' primer were used in a second PCR of roughly 6 to 12 cycles. TCRdb reanalysed the 5' RACE reads using MiXCR and keeps one entry per CDR3 protein. The sample has 550,000 to 600,000 distinct CDR3 sequences, 27% seen once. Sequencing used blood. The source of these receptors is a woman aged 70-85 years in good health.

This clonotype was seen more than once but under ten times. A junction boundary mismatches the germline segment, possibly from a read error. V is TRBV30 and J is TRBJ1-3; TRBD1 matches 7 bases. The CDR3 loop spans 15 amino acids. Germline CDR1 reads GTSNPN; CDR2 reads SVGIG (reference sequence). In nucleotides, the CDR3 is TGTGCCTGGAGCACCGGGACAGTGACGGGAAACACCATGTATTTT. Its protein product is CAWSTGTVTGNTMYF.

This clonotype was observed a few times. The V call is TRBV5-1, the J call TRBJ2-5, with D possibly being TRBD2 (5 bases). CDR1 and CDR2 from the germline V gene are SGHRS and YFSETQ. Trimming took 4 bases from V and 2 from J, leaving 15 bases between them. The CDR3 totals 15 residues. The CDR3 sequence: CASSPEPGTQETQYF. The CDR3 DNA reads as TGCGCCAGCAGCCCGGAACCGGGAACACAAGAGACCCAGTACTTC.

There are a few counts of this clonotype. The CDR3 DNA sequence: TGTGCCGCGGGACAGGGACCAGAAAAACTGTTTTTT. As protein: CAAGQGPEKLFF. The rearrangement links TRBV2 to TRBJ1-4; 9 bases fit TRBD1. This CDR3 is 12 amino acids long. The junction had 6 bases not matched to a gene; V was cut back by 11 bases and J by 8 bases. Looked up from germline, CDR1 is SNHLY and CDR2 is FYNNEI.

This clonotype was seen ten or more times. The V call is TRBV5-1, the J call TRBJ2-7; TRBD1 aligns across 9 bases. Germline V lookup: CDR1 SGHRS, CDR2 YFSETQ. V was clipped by 3 bases and J by 0 bases; unmatched bases: 1. There are 14 residues in the CDR3. The CDR3 coding sequence is TGCGCCAGCAGCTCGGGACAGGGCTCCTACGAGCAGTACTTC. Residues: CASSSGQGSYEQYF. Complete variable domain (other parts from reference TRBV5-1 and TRBJ2-7): KAGVTQTPRYLIKTRGQQVTLSCSPISGHRSVSWYQQTPGQGLQFLFEYFSETQRNKGNFPGRFSGRQFSNSRSEMNVSTLELGDSALYLCASSSGQGSYEQYFGPGTRLTVT.

The genes are TRBV7-3 and TRBJ1-4; no clear D gene. The CDR3 has 15 residues. The V end was cut by 2 bases, the J end by 3 bases, with 10 bases between. Per germline, CDR1 SGHTA and CDR2 FQGTGA. DNA for the CDR3: TGTGCCAGCAGCTTAGGTTTAGGACCTAATGAAAAACTGTTTTTT. Translated: CASSLGLGPNEKLFF.

The rearrangement links TRBV20-1 to TRBJ2-7, with D possibly TRBD2 on 6 matching bases. Trimming stripped 1 base from V and 6 bases from J, with 13 bases between. Germline loops: CDR1 DFQATT, CDR2 SNEGSKA (reference sequence). This CDR3 is built from 13 residues. The CDR3 here is CSARGFRRGEQYF. As DNA, the CDR3 is TGCAGTGCTAGAGGATTCCGGAGGGGCGAGCAGTACTTC.

The sample holds a few counts of this clonotype. This rearrangement joins TRBV9 to TRBJ2-5, with 7 bases that match TRBD1. Germline CDR1 and CDR2: SGDLS and YYNGEE. The J segment lost 5 bases and the V segment lost 5 bases, leaving 6 bases of the junction unmatched. The CDR3 is made up of 13 amino acids. CDR3 sequence reads: CASSDTGVETQYF. CDR3 sequence (DNA): TGTGCCAGCAGTGATACAGGGGTGGAGACCCAGTACTTC.

The chain couples TRBV27 to TRBJ1-1, with D tentatively TRBD1 (6 bases). V lost 7 bases and J lost 11, with 20 bases in between. CDR1 is MNHEY and CDR2 is SMNVEV in the germline V gene (reference sequence). This CDR3 spans 13 amino acids. CDR3 nucleotides: TGTGCCAGCACCGCTACAGCGGGGGGCACGGCTTTCTTT. Its translation: CASTATAGGTAFF.

The chain joins TRBV3-1 to TRBJ2-7; D might be TRBD1 or TRBD2, each matching 5 bases. V lost 4 bases and J lost 6, with 10 bases in between. This CDR3 has 12 amino acids. Germline loops: CDR1 LGHDT, CDR2 YNNKEL (reference sequence). The CDR3 DNA reads TGTGCCAGCAGCCGAAGTGGGGGCGAGCAGTACTTC. Translated, it gives CASSRSGGEQYF.

This clonotype was counted between two and nine times. The chain couples TRBV7-3 to TRBJ2-1, with TRBD1 identical over 8 bases. V shed 5 bases, J shed 13 bases, and the junction held 10 bases outside the gene matches. Germline V gene data show CDR1 as SGHTA and CDR2 as FQGTGA. This CDR3 has 13 residues. The CDR3 region is CASSPPSGGGQFF. The CDR3 nucleotides are TGTGCCAGCAGCCCACCGTCAGGGGGCGGACAGTTCTTC.

Turning to this clonotype: Mismatch with germline at one junction end may stem from a read error. V and J are TRBV3-1 and TRBJ1-4, with D possibly being TRBD1 (5 bases). Germline CDR1 and CDR2: LGHDT and YNNKEL (reference sequence). There are 17 residues in the CDR3. The CDR3 here is CASSQGPAGSTNEKLLF. The CDR3 nucleotides are TGTGCCAGCAGCCAAGGCCCAGCAGGGTCGACTAATGAAAAACTGCTTTTT.

The gene calls are TRBV10-3 and TRBJ1-1; D is perhaps TRBD1 (6 bases). The CDR3 loop spans 15 amino acids. V was trimmed by 0 bases and J by 7 bases, leaving 15 bases between them. Germline CDR1 ENHRY, CDR2 SYGVKD. The CDR3 coding sequence is TGTGCCATCAGTGAGTCCCGAACAGGGTTCGGTGAAGCTTTCTTT. The encoded protein is CAISESRTGFGEAFF.

A few counts support this clonotype. The chain combines TRBV7-3 with TRBJ2-1; D ambiguous. The CDR3 covers 13 residues. V gave up 5 bases and J gave up 8 bases, with 13 bases separating them. Germline loops: CDR1 SGHTA, CDR2 FQGTGA. For the CDR3, the DNA is TGTGCCAGCAGCCCCCCTGGCTCAGATGAGCAGTTCTTC. This translates into CASSPPGSDEQFF.

V and J are TRBV4-3 and TRBJ2-5; D possibly uses TRBD1 or TRBD2 (5 bases each). The J call may be in error: the DNA end matches TRBJ2-1 better. Germline CDR1 is LGHNA and CDR2 is YSLEER. The CDR3 is 15 amino acids. CDR3 sequence (DNA): TGCGCCAGCAGCCTGGGGGTGTCGCGTACCAATGAGCAGTTCTTC. Protein product: CASSLGVSRTNEQFF.

Only a few counts were recorded for this clonotype. This chain uses TRBV6-5 with TRBJ2-3, with TRBD2 matching 11 bases. Per the germline V gene, CDR1 is MNHEY and CDR2 is SVGAGI. V shed 7 bases and J 7 bases; nucleotides not matched to a gene: 7. CDR3 length: 14 amino acids. The chain's CDR3 is CASTLSGGAHTQYF. CDR3 nucleotides: TGTGCCAGCACCCTTAGCGGGGGGGCACATACGCAGTATTTT.

This clonotype has only a few counts. The chain couples TRBV20-1 to TRBJ2-5; TRBD2 matches at 10 bases. Per germline, CDR1 DFQATT and CDR2 SNEGSKA (reference sequence). The CDR3 has 12 residues. Unmatched junction bases numbered 3, after V lost 6 bases and J lost 5 bases. This CDR3 reads CSASGGAETQYF. In DNA form, the CDR3 reads TGCAGTGCCAGCGGGGGGGCGGAGACCCAGTACTTC.

CDR3 region: CASRMGQNTEAFF. CDR3 DNA: TGTGCCAGCAGAATGGGACAGAACACTGAAGCTTTCTTT. V usage is TRBV6-1 and J usage is TRBJ1-1; possible D gene TRBD1, 6 bases. This CDR3 is 13 amino acids long. Germline V gene sequence: CDR1 MNHNS, CDR2 SASEGT. Deletions cut 6 bases from V and 1 base from J, with 9 bases between.

Concerning this clonotype: The conserved closing phenylalanine or tryptophan is absent in this CDR3, likely reflecting a read error. This sequence joins TRBV6-1 and TRBJ2-1; TRBD2 might be the D (6 bases). The J call is uncertain, as TRBJ2-5 better fits the DNA end. The CDR3 length is 14 residues. Germline CDR1 is MNHNS and CDR2 is SASEGT. CDR3 DNA: TGTGCCAGCAGTCCGCCCAGGAGGGGAGAGACCCAGTACTCC. It codes for CASSPPRRGETQYS.

V is TRBV10-3 and J is TRBJ1-2, with D unresolved. V was trimmed by 5 bases and J by 4 bases, leaving 11 bases between them. The CDR3 is made up of 13 amino acids. From germline, CDR1 is ENHRY and CDR2 SYGVKD. CDR3: CAISPEHSYGYTF. The CDR3 DNA sequence: TGTGCCATCAGTCCGGAGCACAGCTATGGCTACACCTTC.

This clonotype was picked up one time. The chain combines TRBV7-9 with TRBJ1-2; 8 nucleotides agree with TRBD1. This CDR3 spans 14 amino acids. After removal of 5 bases from V and 5 bases from J, the junction contained 7 bases not matched to a gene. CDR1 SEHNR and CDR2 FQNEAQ come from the germline V gene (reference sequence). DNA for the CDR3: TGTGCCAGCAGCAATTCAGGGGGCGCTTATGGCTACACCTTC. Residues: CASSNSGGAYGYTF.

The genes are TRBV5-6 and TRBJ1-6, with D perhaps matching TRBD1 (6 bases). Germline V lookup: CDR1 SGHDT, CDR2 YYEEEE. Trimming took 4 bases from V and 14 from J, leaving 28 bases between them. The CDR3 contains 17 residues. For the CDR3, the DNA is TGTGCCAGCAGCAAACGGGACGGTTTCTTCTTGAGGGGGGCCCTCCACTTT. Translated: CASSKRDGFFLRGALHF.

The chain links TRBV5-1 to TRBJ1-2; D remains unclear. CDR3 length: 15 amino acids. Per the germline V gene, CDR1 is SGHRS and CDR2 is YFSETQ. Trimming removed 0 bases from V and 6 bases from J, with 15 bases in between. The CDR3 nucleotides read TGCGCCAGCAGCTTGGGATTCGGGGTCTTCCATGGCTACACCTTC. Amino acids: CASSLGFGVFHGYTF.

The V and J genes are TRBV20-1 and TRBJ2-7; 9 bases are shared with TRBD1. The CDR3 sequence is 13 residues long. Germline V gives CDR1 DFQATT, CDR2 SNEGSKA (reference sequence). The V segment lost 5 bases and the J segment 5 bases; nucleotides outside the gene matches: 7. The CDR3 sequence: CSAFRDRADEQYF. CDR3 coding DNA: TGCAGTGCTTTCCGGGACAGGGCGGACGAGCAGTACTTC.

The chain combines TRBV9 with TRBJ1-5; 9 nucleotides align to TRBD1. V was clipped by 4 bases and J by 3 bases; unmatched bases: 5. CDR3 size: 15 residues. Germline CDR1 and CDR2: SGDLS and YYNGEE. The CDR3: CASSRGQGDNQPQHF. The DNA of the CDR3 is TGTGCCAGCAGCCGGGGACAGGGCGACAATCAGCCCCAGCATTTT.

This clonotype came up a few times. This sequence joins TRBV5-1 and TRBJ2-5; the match to TRBD1 covers 8 bases. The end of the DNA is better explained by TRBJ2-7, so the J call may be wrong. The CDR3 is 16 amino acids. Germline CDR1 is SGHRS and CDR2 is YFSETQ. CDR3 residues: CASRGTGALYSYEQYF. The CDR3 region has the DNA TGCGCCAGCAGGGGGACAGGAGCTCTCTACTCCTACGAGCAGTACTTC.

In its sample, this clonotype was seen a few times. The gene calls are TRBV20-1 and TRBJ2-5; tentative D call: TRBD1 (5 bases). The CDR3 sequence is 12 residues long. Germline V lookup: CDR1 DFQATT, CDR2 SNEGSKA (reference sequence). V lost 5 bases, J lost 1 base, and 8 bases lay in between. The DNA of the CDR3 is TGCAGTGCTTTCAGGGCCCAAGAGACCCAGTACTTC. Its protein product is CSAFRAQETQYF.